This entry lists 24 T cell receptor beta chains sequenced from one sample in a study of T cells in women clearing cervical HPV infection. Sequenced by immunoSEQ multiplex PCR; TCRdb stores in-frame clones only, minus some. Listed are roughly 12,000 clones; under 25% falls within the top ten. Sequencing input: blood buffy coat. These receptors were collected from a woman between 18 and 69 years old with a cervical HPV16 infection that either progressed to CIN3+ or cleared (not recorded which).

A note on this clone: Read coverage stops 3 residues before the CDR3 terminus; the germline J gene supplies the remainder. The chain has TRBV7-9 and TRBJ1-4, with D possibly matching TRBD1 (6 bases). V lost 5 bases and J lost 5, with 15 bases in between. The length of the CDR3 is 15 residues. Germline CDR1 and CDR2: SEHNR and FQNEAQ (reference sequence). CDR3 sequence reads: CASSMPRGGNEKLFF. The part of the CDR3 DNA that was read is TGTGCCAGCAGCATGCCACGAGGGGGAAATGAAAAA. Combining the CDR3 with reference TRBV7-9 and TRBJ1-4 gives the whole variable domain DTGVSQNPRHKITKRGQNVTFRCDPISEHNRLYWYRQTLGQGPEFLTYFQNEAQLEKSRLLSDRFSAERPKGSFSTLEIQRTEQGDSAMYLCASSMPRGGNEKLFFGSGTQLSVL.

Of note for this clone: The read ends 3 residues before the CDR3 terminus; that terminus is restored from the germline J gene. This chain connects TRBV5-5 to TRBJ1-1, with D tentatively TRBD1 (5 bases). Germline assignment: CDR1 SGHKS and CDR2 YYEKEE (reference sequence). V shed 0 bases and J shed 2 bases, with 11 bases lying between them. The CDR3 length is 15 residues. CDR3 loop: CASSLAAGINTEAFF. The CDR3 bases that were read are TGTGCCAGCAGCTTGGCGGCAGGGATAAACACTGAA.

A word on this clone: From the germline J gene comes the end of the CDR3, since the read stops 3 residues before it. V and J are TRBV30 and TRBJ1-2, with 7 bases fitting TRBD1. The V segment lost 5 bases and the J segment 1 base; nucleotides outside the gene matches: 7. Germline CDR1 reads GTSNPN; CDR2 reads SVGIG (reference sequence). The CDR3 covers 14 residues. The CDR3 sequence is CAWGVQGYNYGYTF. CDR3 bases read: TGTGCCTGGGGGGTACAGGGGTATAACTATGGC. The full variable domain, completed using reference TRBV30 and TRBJ1-2, is SQTIHQWPATLVQPVGSPLSLECTVEGTSNPNLYWYRQAAGRGLQLLFYSVGIGQISSEVPQNLSASRPQDRQFILSSKKLLLSDSGFYLCAWGVQGYNYGYTFGSGTRLTVV.

The CDR3 bases that were read are TGCGCCAGCAGCCACCCATCGGGACAGGAAACGTACTATGGC. Translating gives CASSHPSGQETYYG. The whole CDR3 region reads CASSHPSGQETYYGYTF. The genes are TRBV5-1 and TRBJ1-2, with TRBD1 matching 8 bases. The read halts 3 residues ahead of the CDR3 end, with the missing end drawn from the germline J gene. Per germline, CDR1 SGHRS and CDR2 YFSETQ. The CDR3 runs 17 residues. J gave up 3 bases and V 4 bases, and 14 bases lay outside the gene matches.

For this clone: The missing CDR3 end, 3 residues past where the read stops, is filled in from the germline J gene. This sequence joins TRBV12-3 or TRBV12-4 and TRBJ1-2; D is unclear. The CDR3 contains 12 residues. The V and J ends lost 3 bases and 3 bases respectively, with 5 bases between them. CDR3 DNA (partial): TGTGCCAGCAGTTTGGCAGACTATGGC. Protein product: CASSLADYG. The entire CDR3 protein reads CASSLADYGYTF.

The CDR3: CASSTTLAGRTDTQYF. Partial CDR3 DNA: TGTGCCAGCAGTACAACCCTAGCGGGGCGCACAGATACG. The rearrangement joins TRBV27 to TRBJ2-3; 9 bases match TRBD2. The CDR3 end falls 3 residues outside the read, so it is completed with the germline J gene. The CDR3 length is 16 residues. The germline gives CDR1 MNHEY, CDR2 SMNVEV (reference sequence). The V and J ends lost 5 bases and 1 base, in that order; junction bases with no gene match: 7.

On this clone itself: The CDR3 goes on 3 residues after the read ends, and that part is filled in from the germline J gene. The chain couples TRBV2 to TRBJ1-1, with D possibly matching TRBD1 (5 bases). Germline V gene lookup returns CDR1 SNHLY and CDR2 FYNNEI. The ends were cut back, 5 bases at V and 4 bases at J, with 11 bases in the middle. This CDR3 has 13 residues. The sequenced part of the CDR3 DNA is TGTGCCAGCAGTATGGCGGGGGTCACTGAA. Protein sequence: CASSMAGVTE. The full CDR3 protein reads CASSMAGVTEAFF.

To note about this clone: The read comes to an end 3 residues before the CDR3 does, leaving the germline J gene to fill in the end. This rearrangement joins TRBV12-3 or TRBV12-4 to TRBJ2-1, with TRBD1 matching over 7 bases. The CDR3 runs to 13 residues. V lost 5 bases and J lost 6; bases outside the gene matches: 4. The sequenced CDR3 bases are TGTGCCAGCAGTAGTGGACAGGTCAATGAG. Its protein product is CASSSGQVNE. The full CDR3 is CASSSGQVNEQFF.

As regards this clone: Read coverage stops 3 residues before the CDR3 terminus; the germline J gene supplies the remainder. This chain connects TRBV7-9 to TRBJ1-4; TRBD1 aligns across 10 bases. With 7 bases clipped from V and 7 bases from J, the junction kept 9 bases outside the gene matches. CDR3 size: 15 residues. CDR1 and CDR2 (germline): SEHNR, FQNEAQ (reference sequence). CDR3 sequence reads: CASTYGGTGAEKLFF. Partial CDR3 DNA: TGTGCCAGCACCTATGGCGGGACAGGGGCTGAAAAA.

Details on this clone: With the read ending 3 residues before the CDR3 end, the germline J gene is used to fill in that end. The V gene is TRBV5-5, the J gene TRBJ2-5, with D unclear. Germline assignment: CDR1 SGHKS and CDR2 YYEKEE (reference sequence). The V gene lost 2 bases and the J gene lost 3 bases, with 8 bases spanning the gap. CDR3 length: 13 amino acids. CDR3 loop: CASSFRTEETQYF. The part of the CDR3 DNA that was read is TGTGCCAGCAGCTTTCGAACAGAAGAGACC.

Details on this clone: The read terminates 3 residues ahead of where the CDR3 ends, so the germline J gene completes it. The chain is built from TRBV2 and TRBJ1-3; D gene uncertain. Trimming left V 9 bases short and J 2 bases short, with 8 bases between. The CDR3 runs to 12 residues. Germline CDR1 SNHLY, CDR2 FYNNEI. The CDR3 loop reads CASIVPGNTIYF. The CDR3 DNA, read in part, is TGTGCCAGTATAGTACCTGGAAACACC.

As to this clone: The read is 3 residues too short to cover the CDR3 end, so that end is filled in from the germline J gene. The J gene is TRBJ2-5, the V gene TRBV7-3; a weak D match, TRBD2 (6 bases). CDR1 and CDR2 (germline): SGHTA, FQGTGA. The length of the CDR3 is 15 residues. V lost 5 bases to trimming and J lost 5 bases, with 18 bases between them. The CDR3 is CASSRDPAGLETQYF. The CDR3 DNA, read in part, is TGTGCCAGCAGCCGAGACCCGGCGGGGCTGGAGACC.

On this clone itself: The sequence runs out 3 residues before the end of the CDR3; the remainder is reconstructed from the germline J gene. The chain couples TRBV5-6 to TRBJ1-2; a possible D gene is TRBD1 (5 bases). The CDR3 extends over 13 amino acids. The V gene's germline CDR1 is SGHDT and CDR2 YYEEEE. Trimming cost V 4 bases and J 2 bases, with 9 bases left between them. CDR3 sequence: CASSPGGNYGYTF. The sequenced CDR3 bases are TGTGCCAGCAGCCCGGGGGGAAACTATGGC.

About this clone itself: The read finishes 3 residues shy of the CDR3 end, and the germline J gene is used to complete it. V gene TRBV20-1 combines with J gene TRBJ2-5; 9 bases fit TRBD1. Germline V gene lookup returns CDR1 DFQATT and CDR2 SNEGSKA (reference sequence). The CDR3 length is 14 residues. J lost 5 bases, V lost 3 bases, and 7 bases had no gene match. The CDR3 protein is CSASRQGDFETQYF. CDR3 DNA, as far as it was read: TGCAGTGCTAGTAGACAGGGGGATTTCGAGACC.

Worth noting for this clone: The CDR3 end is not reached by the read, which stops 3 residues before it; the germline J gene fills it in. This chain uses TRBV6-1 with TRBJ1-1; D might be TRBD1 (6 bases). Germline loops: CDR1 MNHNS, CDR2 SASEGT. The length of the CDR3 is 15 residues. Trimming removed 1 base from V and 0 bases from J, with 9 bases in between. The CDR3 bases that were read are TGTGCCAGCAGTGAAGACACAGGGCTGAACACTGAA. It specifies CASSEDTGLNTE. The CDR3, in full, reads CASSEDTGLNTEAFF.

Concerning this clone: The read halts 3 residues ahead of the CDR3 end, with the missing end drawn from the germline J gene. This chain links TRBV12-3 or TRBV12-4 with TRBJ2-5; the D gene is possibly TRBD2 (5 bases). The CDR3 loop spans 15 amino acids. V shed 3 bases and J shed 1 base, with 12 bases lying between them. The covered CDR3 bases are TGTGCCAGCAGTTTTTCCTCGACTACCCAAGAGACC. Encoded protein: CASSFSSTTQET. The entire CDR3 protein is CASSFSSTTQETQYF.

About this clone: The CDR3 goes on 3 residues after the read ends, and that part is filled in from the germline J gene. The V call is TRBV28, the J call TRBJ1-1; perhaps TRBD1 as D (6 bases). This CDR3 has 17 residues. Germline V gene lookup returns CDR1 MDHEN and CDR2 SYDVKM. V dropped 2 bases and J dropped 4 bases, with 20 bases sitting between them. The CDR3 bases that were read are TGTGCCAGCAGTTTAAATGTTGGGGGGGCCCCTCTCACTGAA. It is translated as CASSLNVGGAPLTE. The whole CDR3 region reads CASSLNVGGAPLTEAFF. Using reference TRBV28 and TRBJ1-1 for the parts outside the CDR3, the full variable domain is DVKVTQSSRYLVKRTGEKVFLECVQDMDHENMFWYRQDPGLGLRLIYFSYDVKMKEKGDIPEGYSVSREKKERFSLILESASTNQTSMYLCASSLNVGGAPLTEAFFGQGTRLTVV.

CDR3 residues: CSVEIQGDTEAFF. The CDR3 DNA, read in part, is TGCAGCGTTGAAATACAGGGAGACACTGAA. The chain combines TRBV29-1 with TRBJ1-1; D might be TRBD1 (6 bases). The sequence runs out 3 residues before the end of the CDR3; the remainder is reconstructed from the germline J gene. The germline V and J ends were trimmed by 2 bases and 3 bases, with 10 bases remaining between them. The CDR3 spans 13 residues. Per the germline V gene, CDR1 is SQVTM and CDR2 is ANQGSEA.

As concerns this clone: Additional DNA sequences in this sample encode the identical CDR3. CDR3 DNA (partial): TGTGCCAGCTCCCCCCTGGCTAGCGGGGGTAGCTCCTACGAG. Its translation is CASSPLASGGSSYE. The whole CDR3 region reads CASSPLASGGSSYEQYF. The rearrangement links TRBV18 to TRBJ2-7, with TRBD2 matching 10 bases. From the germline J gene comes the end of the CDR3, since the read stops 3 residues before it. V gave up 6 bases and J gave up 0 bases; unmatched junction bases: 11. CDR3 length equals 17 residues. Germline-derived CDR1 and CDR2 are KGHSH and LQKENI. Supplemented by reference TRBV18 and TRBJ2-7, the full variable domain reads NAGVMQNPRHLVRRRGQEARLRCSPMKGHSHVYWYRQLPEEGLKFMVYLQKENIIDESGMPKERFSAEFPKEGPSILRIQQVVRGDSAAYFCASSPLASGGSSYEQYFGPGTRLTVT.

About this clone itself: The read terminates 3 residues ahead of where the CDR3 ends, so the germline J gene completes it. V gene TRBV28 combines with J gene TRBJ2-1, with D perhaps matching TRBD2 (5 bases). Trimming stripped 1 base from V and 7 bases from J, with 5 bases between. This CDR3 has 12 amino acids. Germline values: CDR1 MDHEN, CDR2 SYDVKM. The CDR3 is CASSLSGNEQFF. CDR3 DNA, as far as it was read: TGTGCCAGCAGTTTATCGGGGAATGAG.

Of note for this clone: The CDR3 goes on 3 residues after the read ends, and that part is filled in from the germline J gene. The chain joins TRBV6-2 or TRBV6-3 to TRBJ2-1, with D uncertain. This CDR3 has 13 amino acids. Germline V gene sequence: CDR1 MNHEY, CDR2 SVGEGT. V was trimmed by 5 bases and J by 9 bases, leaving 14 bases between them. CDR3 in amino acids: CASSAPPVGEQFF. Partial CDR3 DNA: TGTGCCAGCAGTGCCCCCCCCGTCGGTGAG.

Regarding this clone: Read sequence stops 3 residues before the CDR3 end, and the germline J gene provides the missing end. The V gene is TRBV28, the J gene TRBJ2-2; 9 positions agree with TRBD1. Germline CDR1 MDHEN, CDR2 SYDVKM. The CDR3 totals 15 residues. V lost 7 bases and J lost 1; bases outside the gene matches: 4. The sequenced CDR3 bases are TGTGCCAGCACCACAGGGGGCGGGAACACCGGGGAG. It specifies CASTTGGGNTGE. The full CDR3 reads CASTTGGGNTGELFF. Full variable domain (rest looked up from reference TRBV28 and TRBJ2-2): DVKVTQSSRYLVKRTGEKVFLECVQDMDHENMFWYRQDPGLGLRLIYFSYDVKMKEKGDIPEGYSVSREKKERFSLILESASTNQTSMYLCASTTGGGNTGELFFGEGSRLTVL.

The CDR3 loop is CASSPLSGGFGGYTF. The CDR3 bases that were read are TGTGCCAGCAGCCCGTTGTCGGGGGGCTTTGGCGGC. This sequence joins TRBV11-2 and TRBJ1-2; tentatively, D is TRBD1 (6 bases). The read is 3 residues too short to cover the CDR3 end, so that end is filled in from the germline J gene. CDR3 length: 15 residues. Germline assignment: CDR1 SGHAT and CDR2 FQNNGV.

The CDR3 region is CASSQDRGLFF. Incomplete CDR3 DNA: TGTGCCAGCAGCCAAGATCGGGGG. The chain employs TRBV4-2 and TRBJ2-2, with D tentatively TRBD2 (5 bases). Sequencing ends 3 residues short of the CDR3 end; the germline J gene provides the rest. Per germline, CDR1 LGHNA and CDR2 YNFKEQ. The CDR3 spans 11 residues.